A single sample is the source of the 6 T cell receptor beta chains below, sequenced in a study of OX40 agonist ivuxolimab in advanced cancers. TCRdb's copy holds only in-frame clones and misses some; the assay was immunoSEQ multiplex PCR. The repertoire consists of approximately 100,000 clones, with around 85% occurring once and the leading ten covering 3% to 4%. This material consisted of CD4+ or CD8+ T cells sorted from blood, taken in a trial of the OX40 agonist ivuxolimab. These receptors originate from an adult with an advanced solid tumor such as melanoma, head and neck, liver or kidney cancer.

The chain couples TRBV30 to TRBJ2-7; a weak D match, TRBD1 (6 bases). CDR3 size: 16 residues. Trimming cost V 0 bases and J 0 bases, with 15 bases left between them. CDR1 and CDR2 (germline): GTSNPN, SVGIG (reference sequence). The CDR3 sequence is CAWSVRRTVSSYEQYF. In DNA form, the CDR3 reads TGTGCCTGGAGTGTGCGTCGGACAGTTAGCTCCTACGAGCAGTACTTC.

The chain's CDR3 is CASSLAKNSPLHF. CDR3 coding DNA: TGTGCCAGCAGTTTAGCCAAAAATTCACCCCTCCACTTT. The chain has TRBV27 and TRBJ1-6; D gene uncertain. CDR3 length equals 13 residues. The ends were cut back, 2 bases at V and 7 bases at J, with 6 bases in the middle. Germline lookup yields CDR1 MNHEY and CDR2 SMNVEV (reference sequence).

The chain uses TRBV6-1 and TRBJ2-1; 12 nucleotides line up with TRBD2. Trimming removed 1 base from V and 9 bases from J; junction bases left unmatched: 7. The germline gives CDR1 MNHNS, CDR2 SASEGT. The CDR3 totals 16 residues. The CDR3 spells CASSEGWPSGRGEQFF. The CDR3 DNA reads TGTGCCAGCAGTGAAGGCTGGCCTAGCGGGAGGGGTGAGCAGTTCTTC.

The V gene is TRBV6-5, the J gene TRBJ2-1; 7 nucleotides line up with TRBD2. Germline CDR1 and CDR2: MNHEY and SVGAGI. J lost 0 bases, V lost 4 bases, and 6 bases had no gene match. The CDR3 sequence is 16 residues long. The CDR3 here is CASSWWGGSSYNEQFF. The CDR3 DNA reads TGTGCCAGCAGTTGGTGGGGGGGGAGCTCCTACAATGAGCAGTTCTTC.

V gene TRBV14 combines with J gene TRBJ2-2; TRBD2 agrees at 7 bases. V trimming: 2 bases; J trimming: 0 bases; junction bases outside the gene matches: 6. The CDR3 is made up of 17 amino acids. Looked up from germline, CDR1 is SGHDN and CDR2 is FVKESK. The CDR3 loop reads CASSQNLLAPNTGELFF. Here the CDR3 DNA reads TGTGCCAGCAGCCAAAACTTACTAGCGCCGAACACCGGGGAGCTGTTTTTT.

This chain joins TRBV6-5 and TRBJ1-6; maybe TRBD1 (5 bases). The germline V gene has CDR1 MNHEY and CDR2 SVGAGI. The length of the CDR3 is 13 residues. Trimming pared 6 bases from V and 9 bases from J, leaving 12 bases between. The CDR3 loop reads CASRRGAGSPLHF. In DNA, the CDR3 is TGTGCCAGCAGAAGAGGGGCGGGTTCACCCCTCCACTTT.